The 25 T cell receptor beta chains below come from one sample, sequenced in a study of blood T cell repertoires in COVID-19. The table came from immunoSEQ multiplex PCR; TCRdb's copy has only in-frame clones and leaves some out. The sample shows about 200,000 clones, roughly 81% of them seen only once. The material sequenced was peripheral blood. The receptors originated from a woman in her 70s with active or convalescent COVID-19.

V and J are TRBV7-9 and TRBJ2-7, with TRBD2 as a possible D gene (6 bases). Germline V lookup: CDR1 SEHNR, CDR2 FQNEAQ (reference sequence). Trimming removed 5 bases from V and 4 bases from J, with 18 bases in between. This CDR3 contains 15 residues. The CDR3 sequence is CASSRSLAAGYEQYF. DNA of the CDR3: TGTGCCAGCAGCCGCTCCTTAGCGGCAGGGTACGAGCAGTACTTC.

Here the CDR3 reads CASAASNYGYTF. The CDR3 DNA follows: TGTGCCAGTGCCGCGTCTAACTATGGCTACACCTTC. The chain joins TRBV12-3 or TRBV12-4 to TRBJ1-2; D uncertain. CDR3 size: 12 residues. V lost 9 bases and J 0 bases, leaving 8 bases between the germline ends.

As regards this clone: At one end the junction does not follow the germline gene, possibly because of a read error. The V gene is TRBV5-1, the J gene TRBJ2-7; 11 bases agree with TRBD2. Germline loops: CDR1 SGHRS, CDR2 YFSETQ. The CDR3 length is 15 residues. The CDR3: CASRLGLAATYEQYF. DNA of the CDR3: TGCGCCAGCAGGTTGGGACTAGCGGCAACCTACGAGCAGTACTTC.

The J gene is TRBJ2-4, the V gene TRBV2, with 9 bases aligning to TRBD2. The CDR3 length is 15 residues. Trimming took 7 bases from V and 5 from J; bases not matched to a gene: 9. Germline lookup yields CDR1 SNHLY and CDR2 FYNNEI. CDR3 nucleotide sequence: TGTGCCAGCACTCGGGAGCGACTAGCGGAAAACATTCAGTACTTC. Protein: CASTRERLAENIQYF.

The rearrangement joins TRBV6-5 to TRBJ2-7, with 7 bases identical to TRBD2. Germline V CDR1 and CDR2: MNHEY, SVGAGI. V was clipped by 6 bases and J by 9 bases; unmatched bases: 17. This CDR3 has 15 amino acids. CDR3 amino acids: CASRGQASGVEGQYF. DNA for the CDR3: TGTGCCAGCAGGGGTCAAGCTAGCGGAGTAGAGGGGCAGTACTTC.

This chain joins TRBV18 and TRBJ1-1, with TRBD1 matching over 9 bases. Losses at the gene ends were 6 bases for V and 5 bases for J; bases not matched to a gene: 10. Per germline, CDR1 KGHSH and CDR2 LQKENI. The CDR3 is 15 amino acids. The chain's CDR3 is CASSLIQGARTEAFF. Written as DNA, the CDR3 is TGTGCCAGCTCTCTCATACAGGGGGCGAGAACTGAAGCTTTCTTT.

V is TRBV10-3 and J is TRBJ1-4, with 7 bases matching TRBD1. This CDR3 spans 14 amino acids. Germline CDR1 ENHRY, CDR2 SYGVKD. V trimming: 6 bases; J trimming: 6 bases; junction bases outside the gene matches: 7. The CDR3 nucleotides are TGTGCCATCAGGGGGACAGCGGACCATGAAAAACTGTTTTTT. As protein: CAIRGTADHEKLFF.

This CDR3 reads CASSLSKGQGGTEAFF. CDR3 DNA: TGTGCCAGCAGCCTATCCAAGGGACAGGGGGGCACTGAAGCTTTCTTT. The chain links TRBV3-1 (or the pseudogene TRBV3-2) to TRBJ1-1, with 11 bases identical to TRBD1. J lost 4 bases, V lost 4 bases, and 8 bases had no gene match. The CDR3 covers 16 residues. Germline assignment: CDR1 LGHDT and CDR2 YNNKEL (reference sequence).

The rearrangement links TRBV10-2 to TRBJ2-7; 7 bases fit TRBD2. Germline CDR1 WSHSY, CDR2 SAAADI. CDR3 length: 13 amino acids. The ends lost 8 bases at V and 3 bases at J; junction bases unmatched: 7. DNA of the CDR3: TGCGCCAGCGGTGGTAGCGGGTTCTACGAGCAGTACTTC. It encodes CASGGSGFYEQYF.

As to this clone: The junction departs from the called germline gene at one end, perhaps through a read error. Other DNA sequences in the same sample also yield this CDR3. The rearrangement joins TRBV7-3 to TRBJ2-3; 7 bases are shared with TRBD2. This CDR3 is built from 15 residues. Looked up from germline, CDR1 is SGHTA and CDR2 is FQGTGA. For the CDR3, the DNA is TGTGCCAGCAGCCTAACGGGAGGTCCCACAGATACGCAGTATTTT. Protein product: CASSLTGGPTDTQYF.

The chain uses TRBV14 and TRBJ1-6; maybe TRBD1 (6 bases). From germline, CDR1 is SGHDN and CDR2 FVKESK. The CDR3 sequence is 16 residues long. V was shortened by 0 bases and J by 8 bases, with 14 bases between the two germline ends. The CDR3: CASSQELDSRYSPLHF. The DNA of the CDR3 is TGTGCCAGCAGCCAAGAACTGGACAGCCGTTATTCACCCCTCCACTTT.

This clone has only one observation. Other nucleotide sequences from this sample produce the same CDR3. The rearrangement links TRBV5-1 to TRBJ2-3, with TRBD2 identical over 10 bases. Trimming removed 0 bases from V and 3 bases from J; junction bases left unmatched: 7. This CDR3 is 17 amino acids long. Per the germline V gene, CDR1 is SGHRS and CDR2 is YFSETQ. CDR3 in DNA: TGCGCCAGCAGCTTGGGACGGACTAGCGGATCAACAGATACGCAGTATTTT. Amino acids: CASSLGRTSGSTDTQYF. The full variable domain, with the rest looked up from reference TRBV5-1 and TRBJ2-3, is KAGVTQTPRYLIKTRGQQVTLSCSPISGHRSVSWYQQTPGQGLQFLFEYFSETQRNKGNFPGRFSGRQFSNSRSEMNVSTLELGDSALYLCASSLGRTSGSTDTQYFGPGTRLTVL.

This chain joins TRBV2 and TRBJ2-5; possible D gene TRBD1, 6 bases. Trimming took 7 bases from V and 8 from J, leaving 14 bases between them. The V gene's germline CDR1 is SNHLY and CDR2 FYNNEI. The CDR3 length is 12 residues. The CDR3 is CASNRVSRTQYF. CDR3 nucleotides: TGTGCCAGCAACAGGGTCAGCAGAACCCAGTACTTC.

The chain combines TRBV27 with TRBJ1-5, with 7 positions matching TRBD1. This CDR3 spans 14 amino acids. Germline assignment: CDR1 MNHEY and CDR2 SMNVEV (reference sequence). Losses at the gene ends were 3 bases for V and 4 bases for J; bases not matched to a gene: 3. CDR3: CASSFQGENQPQHF. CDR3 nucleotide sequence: TGTGCCAGCAGTTTTCAGGGGGAGAATCAGCCCCAGCATTTT.

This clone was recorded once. The DNA of the CDR3 is TGTGCCAGCTCAATAACATTAGAGACCCAGTACTTC. Protein sequence: CASSITLETQYF. The gene calls are TRBV18 and TRBJ2-5; D is unclear. The CDR3 length is 12 residues. The germline V and J ends were trimmed by 5 bases and 4 bases, with 8 bases remaining between them. The germline V gene encodes CDR1 KGHSH and CDR2 LQKENI.

This CDR3 is CASSQNRGKKTQYF. The CDR3 DNA follows: TGTGCCAGCAGCCAGAACAGGGGTAAAAAGACCCAGTACTTC. The chain combines TRBV3-1 (or the pseudogene TRBV3-2) with TRBJ2-5; 7 nucleotides agree with TRBD1. The CDR3 is 14 residues long. Germline assignment: CDR1 LGHDT and CDR2 YNNKEL (reference sequence). The V gene end was trimmed by 3 bases and the J gene end by 6 bases; junction bases not matched to a gene: 7.

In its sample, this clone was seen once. CDR3 sequence reads: CASSPFGSSGANVLTF. The CDR3, as DNA: TGTGCCAGCAGCCCCTTCGGTTCCTCTGGGGCCAACGTCCTGACTTTC. V gene TRBV11-2 combines with J gene TRBJ2-6; D is uncertain. Trimming removed 5 bases from V and 0 bases from J, with 11 bases in between. CDR3 size: 16 residues. Looked up from germline, CDR1 is SGHAT and CDR2 is FQNNGV.

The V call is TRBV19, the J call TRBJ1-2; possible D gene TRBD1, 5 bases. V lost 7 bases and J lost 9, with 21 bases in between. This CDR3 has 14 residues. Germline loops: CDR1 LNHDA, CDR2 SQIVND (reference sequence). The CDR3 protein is CASTDGASKSSYTF. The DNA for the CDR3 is TGTGCCAGTACCGATGGGGCCTCCAAGAGTAGCTACACCTTC.

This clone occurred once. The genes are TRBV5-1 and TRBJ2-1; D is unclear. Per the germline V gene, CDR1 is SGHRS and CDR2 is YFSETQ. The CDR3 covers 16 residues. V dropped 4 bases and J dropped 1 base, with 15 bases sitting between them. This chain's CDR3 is CASSPLRLMSYNEQFF. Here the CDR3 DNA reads TGCGCCAGCAGCCCCTTGCGGCTGATGTCCTACAATGAGCAGTTCTTC.

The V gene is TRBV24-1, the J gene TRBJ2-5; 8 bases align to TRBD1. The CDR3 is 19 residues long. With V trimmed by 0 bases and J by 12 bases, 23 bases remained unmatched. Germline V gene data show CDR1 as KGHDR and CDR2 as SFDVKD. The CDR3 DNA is TGTGCCACCAGTGATTTGCAATTCTCCCCCTGTAAACAGGGGGATAATAAGTACTTC. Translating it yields CATSDLQFSPCKQGDNKYF.

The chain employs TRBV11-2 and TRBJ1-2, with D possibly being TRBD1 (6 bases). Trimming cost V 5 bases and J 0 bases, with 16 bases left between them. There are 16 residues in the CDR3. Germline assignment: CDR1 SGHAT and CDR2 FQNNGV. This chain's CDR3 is CASSHRDIRANYGYTF. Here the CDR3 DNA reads TGTGCCAGCAGCCACCGGGACATACGAGCTAACTATGGCTACACCTTC.

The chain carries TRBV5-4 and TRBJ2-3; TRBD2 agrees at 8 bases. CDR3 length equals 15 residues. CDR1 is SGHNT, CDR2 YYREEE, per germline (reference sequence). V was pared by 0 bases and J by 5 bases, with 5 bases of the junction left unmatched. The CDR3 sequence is CASSLGAGAGDTQYF. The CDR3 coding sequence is TGTGCCAGCAGCTTGGGAGCGGGAGCTGGAGATACGCAGTATTTT.

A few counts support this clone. This CDR3 reads CASSRQIEYGYTF. CDR3 bases: TGTGCCAGCAGTCGACAGATCGAGTATGGCTACACCTTC. This rearrangement joins TRBV6-5 to TRBJ1-2; TRBD1 is a possible D gene (5 bases). The CDR3 has 13 amino acids. Between the trimmed V and J ends, which lost 5 bases and 5 bases, there was a span of 12 bases. Germline CDR1 and CDR2: MNHEY and SVGAGI.

The CDR3 spells CAISDPGSKTGDEQFF. DNA of the CDR3: TGTGCCATCAGTGACCCCGGGAGTAAAACGGGCGATGAGCAGTTCTTC. This chain uses TRBV10-3 with TRBJ2-1; possible D gene TRBD2, 6 bases. Germline V lookup: CDR1 ENHRY, CDR2 SYGVKD. The CDR3 runs 16 residues. Trimming removed 3 bases from V and 8 bases from J, with 20 bases in between.

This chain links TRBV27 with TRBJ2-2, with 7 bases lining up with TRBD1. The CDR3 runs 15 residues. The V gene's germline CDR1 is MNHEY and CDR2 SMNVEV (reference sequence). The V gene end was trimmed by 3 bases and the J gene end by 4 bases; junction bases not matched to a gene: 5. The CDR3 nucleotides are TGTGCCAGCAGTTTCGACAGGGTGGGCACCGGGGAGCTGTTTTTT. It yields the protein CASSFDRVGTGELFF.